This is a list of T cell receptor beta chains from one sample in a study of T-cell reconstitution after alpha-beta-depleted transplantation in children. MiXCR, run by TCRdb on the PCR reads, gives a single entry per CDR3 protein. This sample yields about 77,000 distinct CDR3 sequences, of which less than 20% are seen a single time; about half belongs to the top ten. This specimen was PBMCs, mostly from graft donor cells, taken 360 days after TCRalphabeta/CD19-depleted stem cell transplant. Receptors originate from a male patient aged 2 to 10 who had a stem cell transplant for acute lymphoblastic leukemia, so the T cells may come from the graft donor. Each CDR3 is given with its conserved first and last residue. Each record gives: D gene, V gene, J gene, clone size, CDR3 DNA, CDR3 protein. The D gene is left open where the match is weak. The size entry is marked missing in some rows and otherwise reads once, few, many or a size class.

d_call: TRBD1
v_call: TRBV11-3
j_call: TRBJ2-5
clone_size: .
cdr3_nt: TGTGCCAGCAGCACGGGACAGCAAGAGACCCAGTACTTC
cdr3_aa: CASSTGQQETQYF

d_call: .
v_call: TRBV12-3/TRBV12-4
j_call: TRBJ2-7
clone_size: few
cdr3_nt: TGTGCCAGCAGTTCCCCGACGCGCGGTGACGAGCAGTACTTC
cdr3_aa: CASSSPTRGDEQYF

d_call: .
v_call: TRBV6-2/TRBV6-3
j_call: TRBJ2-5
clone_size: .
cdr3_nt: TGTGCCAGCAGTTCGTGGTCACGATTAAAGACCCAGTACTTC
cdr3_aa: CASSSWSRLKTQYF

d_call: TRBD2
v_call: TRBV20-1
j_call: TRBJ2-7
clone_size: .
cdr3_nt: TGCAGTGCTAGGACTAGCGGAACCTACGAGCAGTACTTC
cdr3_aa: CSARTSGTYEQYF

d_call: .
v_call: TRBV5-1
j_call: TRBJ2-1
clone_size: .
cdr3_nt: TGCGCCAGCAGCTTGGTTGTGACTAGTATCTACAATGAGCAGTTCTTC
cdr3_aa: CASSLVVTSIYNEQFF

d_call: .
v_call: TRBV14
j_call: TRBJ2-5
clone_size: few
cdr3_nt: TGTGCCAGCAGCCAAACCCTAGCTCTCCAAGAGACCCAGTACTTC
cdr3_aa: CASSQTLALQETQYF

d_call: .
v_call: TRBV7-9
j_call: TRBJ2-2
clone_size: .
cdr3_nt: TGTGCCAGCAGCTTAGCCCCTAGTACCGGGGAGCTGTTTTTT
cdr3_aa: CASSLAPSTGELFF

d_call: .
v_call: TRBV5-1
j_call: TRBJ1-5
clone_size: many
cdr3_nt: TGCGCCAGCAGCTTGACAGGGCATAGCAATCAGCCCCAGCATTTT
cdr3_aa: CASSLTGHSNQPQHF

d_call: TRBD2
v_call: TRBV10-3
j_call: TRBJ2-7
clone_size: many
cdr3_nt: TGTGCCATCAGTACTAGCGGGCTTTACGAGCAGTACTTC
cdr3_aa: CAISTSGLYEQYF

d_call: .
v_call: TRBV5-1
j_call: TRBJ1-1
clone_size: .
cdr3_nt: TGCGCCAGCAGCTTTTCCGGGACTTCCGAAGCTTTCTTT
cdr3_aa: CASSFSGTSEAFF

d_call: .
v_call: TRBV5-1
j_call: TRBJ2-7
clone_size: .
cdr3_nt: TGCGCCAGCAGCTTGGGATGGAGCTCCTACGAGCAGTACTTC
cdr3_aa: CASSLGWSSYEQYF

d_call: .
v_call: TRBV6-2/TRBV6-3
j_call: TRBJ2-1
clone_size: .
cdr3_nt: TGTGCCAGCAGTGTCCTTGGGGAGCAGTTCTTC
cdr3_aa: CASSVLGEQFF

d_call: TRBD2
v_call: TRBV7-9
j_call: TRBJ2-5
clone_size: many
cdr3_nt: TGTGCCAGCAGCTCGGGACTAGCGGGAGTTGAGACCCAGTACTTC
cdr3_aa: CASSSGLAGVETQYF

d_call: TRBD1
v_call: TRBV4-1
j_call: TRBJ2-7
clone_size: few
cdr3_nt: TGCGCCAGGGGGACAGGGTTTTCCTACGAGCAGTACTTC
cdr3_aa: CARGTGFSYEQYF

d_call: TRBD1
v_call: TRBV9
j_call: TRBJ2-7
clone_size: .
cdr3_nt: TGTGCCAGCAGCGTCCGACAGGGGGCGAGCGAGCAGTACTTC
cdr3_aa: CASSVRQGASEQYF

d_call: .
v_call: TRBV7-6
j_call: TRBJ2-1
clone_size: .
cdr3_nt: TGTGCCAGCAGCTTAGACCGGTTCAATGAGCAGTTCTTC
cdr3_aa: CASSLDRFNEQFF

d_call: .
v_call: TRBV5-1
j_call: TRBJ2-1
clone_size: .
cdr3_nt: TGCGCCAGCAGCTTGGGGACTAATTTAGGCAATGAGCAGTTCTTC
cdr3_aa: CASSLGTNLGNEQFF

d_call: TRBD1
v_call: TRBV18
j_call: TRBJ2-7
clone_size: few
cdr3_nt: TGTGCCAGCTCAGCAGGACAGGTCTACGAGCAGTACTTC
cdr3_aa: CASSAGQVYEQYF

d_call: .
v_call: TRBV4-2
j_call: TRBJ2-5
clone_size: .
cdr3_nt: TGTGCCAGCAGCCAAGATTATAACGGAAAAGAGACCCAGTACTTC
cdr3_aa: CASSQDYNGKETQYF

d_call: .
v_call: TRBV5-1
j_call: TRBJ2-1
clone_size: .
cdr3_nt: TGCGCCAGCAGCTTCACAAAATTTGTAGGTGAGCAGTTCTTC
cdr3_aa: CASSFTKFVGEQFF

d_call: .
v_call: TRBV7-9
j_call: TRBJ2-6
clone_size: few
cdr3_nt: TGTGCCAGCAGCTTTACGGCGGCCGGGGCCAACGTCCTGACTTTC
cdr3_aa: CASSFTAAGANVLTF

d_call: TRBD1
v_call: TRBV5-1
j_call: TRBJ2-5
clone_size: many
cdr3_nt: TGCGCCAGCAGTGGACCGACAGGGCTAGAGACCCAGTACTTC
cdr3_aa: CASSGPTGLETQYF

d_call: .
v_call: TRBV12-3/TRBV12-4
j_call: TRBJ1-2
clone_size: few
cdr3_nt: TGTGCCAGCAGTTTTCTAGGGGCACGCGGCTACACCTTC
cdr3_aa: CASSFLGARGYTF

d_call: .
v_call: TRBV27
j_call: TRBJ1-5
clone_size: .
cdr3_nt: TGTGCCAGCAGTTTCGGGCATCATAGCAATCAGCCCCAGCATTTT
cdr3_aa: CASSFGHHSNQPQHF

d_call: TRBD2
v_call: TRBV12-3/TRBV12-4
j_call: TRBJ2-7
clone_size: few
cdr3_nt: TGTGCCAGCAGTTACGCGGGAGGGCCCTACGAGCAGTACTTC
cdr3_aa: CASSYAGGPYEQYF

d_call: TRBD2
v_call: TRBV7-9
j_call: TRBJ2-1
clone_size: few
cdr3_nt: TGTGCCAGCAGCTTAGAGCGGGAGGATGAGCAGTTCTTC
cdr3_aa: CASSLEREDEQFF

d_call: .
v_call: TRBV29-1
j_call: TRBJ2-1
clone_size: .
cdr3_nt: TGCAGCGTTGGGACGGAGCAGTTCTTC
cdr3_aa: CSVGTEQFF

d_call: TRBD1
v_call: TRBV25-1
j_call: TRBJ2-7
clone_size: .
cdr3_nt: TGTGCCAGCAGTTATGGACAGGGTGGAGAGCAGTACTTC
cdr3_aa: CASSYGQGGEQYF

d_call: .
v_call: TRBV29-1
j_call: TRBJ2-5
clone_size: few
cdr3_nt: TGCAGCTCCCGCCGGGGTCAAGAGACCCAGTACTTC
cdr3_aa: CSSRRGQETQYF